Reported below is one T cell receptor beta chain. Its target is unknown. The junction and the germline gene differ at one end; a read error may be behind it. This sample is drawn from a study of cytomegalovirus exposure and HLA in healthy donors. Findings of the study overall: Several of the most significant clusters appeared linked to common viral pathogens, based on a later analysis. It was in a later analysis that TCR association rates were seen to vary by HLA locus, highest for DRB1 and lowest for HLA-C.

The PCR ran on 60 Vbeta and 13 Jbeta primers. Assay: immunoSEQ multiplex PCR; the TCRdb copy retains only in-frame clones and omits some. The sample yields more than 150,000 clones, roughly four fifths seen once. The CDR3 has 12 residues. Germline CDR1 and CDR2: SEHNR and FQNEAQ (reference sequence). The specimen sequenced was PBMCs. The rearrangement links TRBV7-9 to TRBJ2-7; D unresolved. The TCR comes from a woman in her twenties or thirties in good health and CMV-seronegative. The CDR3 loop is CSSSLAENEQYF. The CDR3 DNA follows: TGTTCCAGCAGCTTAGCAGAGAACGAGCAGTACTTC.